This record covers a single TCR beta chain. No antigen is known for it. Time point indicated: week 35, safety follow-up. Each dose delivered 300 ug of mutant IDH1 20-mer peptide subcutaneously with imiquimod. This sample is drawn from a study of a mutant IDH1 vaccine in newly diagnosed glioma. Whole-study context: Once 4-6 weeks had passed after radiotherapy alone, vaccination started, or it started with temozolomide cycles.

Trimming removed 0 bases at V and 0 bases at J, with 5 bases between. Germline CDR1 SGHTS, CDR2 YDEGEE. The CDR3 consists of 14 residues. The method was immunoSEQ multiplex PCR; TCRdb's version includes in-frame clones alone and lacks a portion of them. The table has about 32,000 clones, around four fifths seen once. Study results and limitations: Pseudoprogression seemed unlinked to shifts in top peripheral T cell clonotypes. There were vaccine-induced immune responses in just over 90% of the patients.

Material: PBMCs, obtained from a glioma patient whose treatment included an IDH1 peptide vaccine. The chain carries TRBV5-8 and TRBJ2-3; D is uncertain. This TCR was recovered from a woman aged 40 to 50 with glioma. The CDR3 region is CASSLGASTDTQYF. The CDR3 bases are TGTGCCAGCAGCTTGGGGGCCAGCACAGATACGCAGTATTTT.